This entry lists 6 T cell receptor beta chains sequenced from one sample in a study of T and B cells in COVID-19 patients. From blood, roughly 240-550 ng of genomic DNA served as TRB template. Multiplex PCR with BIOMED2 TRB-A/B primer pools amplified TRB rearrangements. TCRdb ran MiXCR on the multiplex PCR reads and lists one entry per CDR3 protein. This table has fewer than 20,000 distinct CDR3 sequences, around 35% appearing once. The sequencing input was blood. The receptors come from a human donor with active COVID-19.

The gene calls are TRBV5-4 and TRBJ1-1; 8 nucleotides line up with TRBD1. With 3 bases clipped from V and 7 bases from J, the junction kept 8 bases outside the gene matches. The CDR3 extends over 14 amino acids. Looked up from germline, CDR1 is SGHNT and CDR2 is YYREEE (reference sequence). DNA of the CDR3: TGTGCCAGCAGCTACCGGGACAGGTTGAGTGAAGCTTTCTTT. Protein sequence: CASSYRDRLSEAFF.

This clonotype was seen a few times. The chain couples TRBV12-3 or TRBV12-4 to TRBJ2-2, with D perhaps matching TRBD1 (6 bases). This CDR3 contains 15 residues. Trimming cost V 3 bases and J 4 bases, with 12 bases left between them. The CDR3 sequence is CASSFRTASTGELFF. The CDR3, as DNA: TGTGCCAGCAGTTTTAGGACAGCTAGCACCGGGGAGCTGTTTTTT.

The CDR3 DNA reads as TGTGCCAGTAGTAAAACAGGGGATTCTCTCAATAGCTACACCTTC. Its translation is CASSKTGDSLNSYTF. J is TRBJ1-2 and V is TRBV19; 7 bases line up with TRBD1. The V and J ends lost 4 bases and 9 bases, in that order; junction bases with no gene match: 14. Germline assignment: CDR1 LNHDA and CDR2 SQIVND (reference sequence). The CDR3 runs to 15 residues.

There are a few counts of this clonotype. The rearrangement joins TRBV5-6 to TRBJ2-3; D may be TRBD2 (7 bases). Looked up from germline, CDR1 is SGHDT and CDR2 is YYEEEE. The ends were cut back, 1 base at V and 6 bases at J, with 12 bases in the middle. The CDR3 runs to 14 residues. The CDR3 spells CASSLRGAGDTQYF. CDR3 DNA: TGTGCCAGCAGCTTGCGGGGGGCCGGGGATACGCAGTATTTT.

The chain combines TRBV7-6 with TRBJ1-5; D call uncertain. The germline V gene has CDR1 SGHVS and CDR2 FNYEAQ. CDR3 length equals 13 residues. Trimming pared 0 bases from V and 4 bases from J, leaving 4 bases between. CDR3 sequence (DNA): TGTGCCAGCAGCTTAGCTAGAAATCAGCCCCAGCATTTT. Translation gives CASSLARNQPQHF.

This clonotype counts as medium-sized. The rearrangement uses TRBV29-1 and TRBJ2-1, with TRBD2 identical over 7 bases. This CDR3 region has 15 residues. The V gene end was trimmed by 3 bases and the J gene end by 1 base; junction bases not matched to a gene: 6. CDR1 and CDR2 (germline): SQVTM, ANQGSEA. CDR3 in amino acids: CSVEGTGGSYNEQFF. Written as DNA, the CDR3 is TGCAGCGTTGAGGGCACGGGAGGTTCCTACAATGAGCAGTTCTTC.